Listed here are 8 T cell receptor beta chains from one sample, sequenced in a study of T cell repertoires in cytomegalovirus infection. MiXCR, applied by TCRdb to the reads, yields one record per CDR3 protein. The sample has approximately 240,000 distinct CDR3 sequences, over 9% seen once; the top ten hold 1.6%. The sample comprised PBMCs. All receptors derive from a human donor in good health (CMV status not recorded). Some clones in this sample may be carry-over from other donors' samples.

The rearrangement links TRBV5-6 to TRBJ1-2; D unclear. This CDR3 spans 14 amino acids. The V and J ends lost 5 bases and 0 bases respectively, with 11 bases between them. Germline CDR1 reads SGHDT; CDR2 reads YYEEEE. CDR3 nucleotides: TGTGCCAGCAGGCGCCAGGACGCTAACTATGGCTACACCTTC. This gives the protein CASRRQDANYGYTF.

This clonotype was recorded a few times. V gene TRBV7-2 combines with J gene TRBJ1-2; D not certain. V lost 0 bases, J lost 3 bases, and 8 bases lay in between. Per the germline V gene, CDR1 is SGHTA and CDR2 is FQGNSA. This CDR3 is 14 amino acids long. The DNA of the CDR3 is TGTGCCAGCAGCTTAGCCAGGCAATACTATGGCTACACCTTC. It codes for CASSLARQYYGYTF.

This clonotype has at least ten counts. The CDR3 reads CASSLRLTDTQYF. CDR3 sequence (DNA): TGTGCCAGCAGCTTAAGGTTGACAGATACGCAGTATTTT. V usage is TRBV7-7 and J usage is TRBJ2-3; no definite D call. From germline, CDR1 is SSHAT and CDR2 FNYEAQ (reference sequence). V shed 2 bases and J shed 3 bases, with 6 bases lying between them. The CDR3 is 13 amino acids.

The V gene is TRBV29-1, the J gene TRBJ1-2, with D possibly matching TRBD1 (5 bases). CDR1 is SQVTM and CDR2 is ANQGSEA in the germline V gene. This CDR3 region has 13 residues. With 6 bases removed from V and 3 bases from J, the gap between germline ends came to 14 bases. The CDR3 region is CSVDDRTDYGYTF. The CDR3 DNA reads TGCAGCGTGGACGACAGAACTGACTATGGCTACACCTTC. Complete variable domain (other parts from reference TRBV29-1 and TRBJ1-2): SAVISQKPSRDICQRGTSLTIQCQVDSQVTMMFWYRQQPGQSLTLIATANQGSEATYESGFVIDKFPISRPNLTFSTLTVSNMSPEDSSIYLCSVDDRTDYGYTFGSGTRLTVV.

The chain employs TRBV5-4 and TRBJ1-1, with TRBD1 identical over 7 bases. The germline V gene encodes CDR1 SGHNT and CDR2 YYREEE (reference sequence). The CDR3 extends over 16 amino acids. With V trimmed by 4 bases and J by 1 base, 10 bases remained unmatched. This chain's CDR3 is CASSRQPGQTNTEAFF. The CDR3, as DNA: TGTGCCAGCAGCCGTCAACCGGGACAGACGAACACTGAAGCTTTCTTT.

This clonotype has at least ten counts. In DNA form, the CDR3 reads TGTGCCAGTAGTAGCTTCCGCGGTAATCAGCCCCAGCATTTT. Translating gives CASSSFRGNQPQHF. This rearrangement joins TRBV19 to TRBJ1-5, with no clear D. CDR3 size: 14 residues. CDR1 and CDR2 from the germline V gene are LNHDA and SQIVND (reference sequence). The ends were cut back, 4 bases at V and 4 bases at J, with 11 bases in the middle.

The rearrangement uses TRBV6-1 and TRBJ1-5; 8 bases are shared with TRBD1. The V gene's germline CDR1 is MNHNS and CDR2 SASEGT. The V gene end was trimmed by 5 bases and the J gene end by 4 bases; junction bases not matched to a gene: 13. This CDR3 region has 17 residues. The CDR3 reads CASSPQGAIRGNQPQHF. The CDR3 DNA is TGTGCCAGCAGTCCCCAGGGGGCGATACGGGGAAATCAGCCCCAGCATTTT.

This chain links TRBV7-6 with TRBJ1-4; a possible D gene is TRBD1 (6 bases). The ends were cut back, 0 bases at V and 7 bases at J, with 9 bases in the middle. The CDR3 spans 14 residues. Germline-derived CDR1 and CDR2 are SGHVS and FNYEAQ. The CDR3 loop is CASSLAQGTEKLFF. The CDR3 bases are TGTGCCAGCAGCTTAGCACAGGGAACTGAAAAACTGTTTTTT.